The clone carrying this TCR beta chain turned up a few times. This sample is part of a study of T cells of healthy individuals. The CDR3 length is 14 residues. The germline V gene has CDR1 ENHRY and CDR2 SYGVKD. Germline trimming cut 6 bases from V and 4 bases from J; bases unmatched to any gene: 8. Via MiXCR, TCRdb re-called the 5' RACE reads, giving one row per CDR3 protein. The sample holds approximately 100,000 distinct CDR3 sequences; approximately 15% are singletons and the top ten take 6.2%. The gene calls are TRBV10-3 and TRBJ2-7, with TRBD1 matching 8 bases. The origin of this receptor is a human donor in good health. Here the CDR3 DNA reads TGTGCCATCAGGGAGACAGGGGCTGGATACGAGCAGTACTTC. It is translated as CAIRETGAGYEQYF.